These 32 T cell receptor beta chains share one sample of origin, sequenced in a study of cytomegalovirus exposure and HLA in healthy donors. The study ran its PCR with 60 Vbeta and 13 Jbeta primers. Sequencing used immunoSEQ multiplex PCR; TCRdb keeps in-frame clones, though not all of them. The data contain 200,000 to 250,000 clones, roughly 80% of them singletons. Sequencing was done on a sample of PBMCs. The receptors come from a man aged 25 to 40 in good health and CMV-seronegative.

J is TRBJ2-1 and V is TRBV9; 11 bases agree with TRBD1. V lost 3 bases and J lost 7; bases outside the gene matches: 6. Germline values: CDR1 SGDLS, CDR2 YYNGEE. The CDR3 is 15 amino acids. The CDR3 DNA is TGTGCCAGCAGCGAAGGGACAGGGGGGTTAAATGAGCAGTTCTTC. As protein: CASSEGTGGLNEQFF.

CDR3 nucleotide sequence: TGCGCCAGCTGGGGGGTCCGTTCCGGGGAGCTGTTTTTT. Residues: CASWGVRSGELFF. The chain is built from TRBV5-1 and TRBJ2-2, with TRBD2 as a possible D gene (6 bases). This CDR3 contains 13 residues. V lost 7 bases and J 6 bases, leaving 13 bases between the germline ends. CDR1 is SGHRS and CDR2 is YFSETQ in the germline V gene. The complete variable domain, with remaining parts taken from reference TRBV5-1 and TRBJ2-2, reads KAGVTQTPRYLIKTRGQQVTLSCSPISGHRSVSWYQQTPGQGLQFLFEYFSETQRNKGNFPGRFSGRQFSNSRSEMNVSTLELGDSALYLCASWGVRSGELFFGEGSRLTVL.

This clone appeared a few times. The rearrangement links TRBV29-1 to TRBJ2-7, with D possibly TRBD1 on 5 matching bases. Germline lookup yields CDR1 SQVTM and CDR2 ANQGSEA. This CDR3 has 16 amino acids. V shed 3 bases and J shed 4 bases, with 22 bases lying between them. Here the CDR3 reads CSVEARGPQVGYEQYF. In DNA form, the CDR3 reads TGCAGCGTTGAGGCAAGGGGCCCCCAAGTGGGATACGAGCAGTACTTC.

The V call is TRBV2, the J call TRBJ2-7, with a weak D call TRBD1 (6 bases). The CDR3 covers 12 residues. V lost 8 bases to trimming and J lost 1 base, with 9 bases between them. Looked up from germline, CDR1 is SNHLY and CDR2 is FYNNEI. Written as DNA, the CDR3 is TGTGCCAGCCAACAGGGTTCCTACGAGCAGTACTTC. The encoded protein is CASQQGSYEQYF.

V is TRBV28 and J is TRBJ2-7; TRBD1 matches 8 bases. Looked up from germline, CDR1 is MDHEN and CDR2 is SYDVKM. Trimming at V came to 8 bases and at J to 7 bases, leaving 7 bases not matched to a gene. This CDR3 contains 12 residues. The DNA of the CDR3 is TGTGCCAGCTGGACAGGGCTAGGAGAGCAGTACTTC. Amino acids: CASWTGLGEQYF.

This rearrangement joins TRBV28 to TRBJ1-2; possibly TRBD1 for D (5 bases). CDR3 length: 12 residues. V was pared by 7 bases and J by 3 bases, with 9 bases between. Looked up from germline, CDR1 is MDHEN and CDR2 is SYDVKM. CDR3 coding DNA: TGTGCCAGCAAAGAAGGGGACTATGGCTACACCTTC. Residues: CASKEGDYGYTF.

This chain connects TRBV13 to TRBJ2-3; 11 bases are shared with TRBD2. Germline V gene sequence: CDR1 PRHDT, CDR2 FYEKMQ (reference sequence). CDR3 length equals 16 residues. The J segment lost 2 bases and the V segment lost 5 bases, leaving 6 bases of the junction unmatched. The CDR3 loop reads CASSLRLAGTTDTQYF. DNA of the CDR3: TGTGCCAGCAGCCTCCGACTAGCGGGGACCACAGATACGCAGTATTTT.

The rearrangement uses TRBV2 and TRBJ1-3; D remains ambiguous. The length of the CDR3 is 10 residues. CDR1 and CDR2 from the germline V gene are SNHLY and FYNNEI. V shed 9 bases and J shed 4 bases, with 4 bases lying between them. CDR3 sequence (DNA): TGTGCCAGTAAAGGAAACACCATATATTTT. Translation: CASKGNTIYF.

The chain has TRBV19 and TRBJ1-5; unclear D gene. V lost 8 bases and J 0 bases, leaving 8 bases between the germline ends. Germline values: CDR1 LNHDA, CDR2 SQIVND (reference sequence). The CDR3 extends over 13 amino acids. The CDR3: CASGDTSNQPQHF. The CDR3 DNA follows: TGTGCCAGTGGCGACACTAGCAATCAGCCCCAGCATTTT.

CDR3: CASSPSGTSYNEQFF. The CDR3 nucleotides are TGTGCCAGCAGCCCTAGCGGGACCTCCTACAATGAGCAGTTCTTC. The chain joins TRBV27 to TRBJ2-1, with 9 bases matching TRBD2. The CDR3 runs to 15 residues. V dropped 6 bases and J dropped 0; count of bases not matched to a gene: 3. From germline, CDR1 is MNHEY and CDR2 SMNVEV (reference sequence).

J is TRBJ1-3 and V is TRBV6-6; D might be TRBD1 (5 bases). The germline V gene has CDR1 MNHNY and CDR2 SVGAGI (reference sequence). V lost 0 bases to trimming and J lost 2 bases, with 8 bases between them. The CDR3 spans 15 residues. The CDR3 DNA is TGTGCCAGCAGTTACTCGGGGGGGACTGGAAACACCATATATTTT. Its protein product is CASSYSGGTGNTIYF.

This clone turned up a few times. At one end, the junction sequence differs from germline, possibly due to a read error. V gene TRBV13 combines with J gene TRBJ1-4; 11 bases are shared with TRBD1. Germline V gene lookup returns CDR1 PRHDT and CDR2 FYEKMQ (reference sequence). The CDR3 has 16 residues. The CDR3 is CASSQGRGTGGEKLFF. The CDR3 nucleotides are TGCGCCAGCAGCCAAGGAAGGGGGACAGGGGGTGAAAAACTGTTTTTT.

The chain joins TRBV18 to TRBJ1-5; tentatively, D is TRBD1 (6 bases). Germline V gene sequence: CDR1 KGHSH, CDR2 LQKENI. Trimming cost V 2 bases and J 5 bases, with 10 bases left between them. This CDR3 spans 14 amino acids. CDR3 coding DNA: TGTGCCAGCTCACCAAGAGGGGGGGATCAGCCCCAGCATTTT. It specifies CASSPRGGDQPQHF.

The chain combines TRBV6-1 with TRBJ2-7, with 11 positions matching TRBD1. The CDR3 is made up of 14 amino acids. Per the germline V gene, CDR1 is MNHNS and CDR2 is SASEGT. V lost 3 bases, J lost 6 bases, and 4 bases stayed unmatched. This CDR3 reads CASSEAGTGGEQYF. The CDR3 DNA reads TGTGCCAGCAGTGAGGCAGGGACAGGGGGCGAGCAGTACTTC.

J is TRBJ2-7 and V is TRBV11-1; a possible D gene is TRBD1 (6 bases). The germline gives CDR1 SGHAT, CDR2 FQDESV (reference sequence). The CDR3 consists of 16 residues. Trimming shortened V by 1 base and J by 1 base, and 14 bases separated the two germline ends. The CDR3 protein is CASSLVAGAQSYEQYF. In DNA form, the CDR3 reads TGTGCCAGCAGCTTAGTGGCAGGGGCACAATCCTACGAGCAGTACTTC.

This clone came up a few times. The rearrangement uses TRBV6-1 and TRBJ2-2; D may be TRBD1 (5 bases). The germline V gene has CDR1 MNHNS and CDR2 SASEGT. The CDR3 is 15 residues long. Deletions cut 6 bases from V and 6 bases from J, with 17 bases between. The CDR3 DNA reads as TGTGCCAGCAGGAAGGGGTGGCCAGGGCCCGGGGAGCTGTTTTTT. Translation: CASRKGWPGPGELFF.

V is TRBV7-3 and J is TRBJ1-1; D gene ambiguous. The CDR3 loop spans 13 amino acids. The V end lost 0 bases, the J end lost 4 bases, and 6 bases lay between the germline ends. Germline CDR1 SGHTA, CDR2 FQGTGA. Written as DNA, the CDR3 is TGTGCCAGCAGCTTAACGGGCTTCACTGAAGCTTTCTTT. It specifies CASSLTGFTEAFF.

The rearrangement joins TRBV7-9 to TRBJ2-3, with 12 bases fitting TRBD2. The junction had 6 bases not matched to a gene; V was cut back by 3 bases and J by 2 bases. This CDR3 is 17 amino acids long. Germline V gene sequence: CDR1 SEHNR, CDR2 FQNEAQ (reference sequence). The CDR3 region is CASSLEGLAGTTDTQYF. The CDR3 DNA sequence: TGTGCCAGCAGCTTGGAAGGACTAGCGGGGACCACAGATACGCAGTATTTT. The whole variable domain, remainder taken from reference TRBV7-9 and TRBJ2-3, is DTGVSQNPRHKITKRGQNVTFRCDPISEHNRLYWYRQTLGQGPEFLTYFQNEAQLEKSRLLSDRFSAERPKGSFSTLEIQRTEQGDSAMYLCASSLEGLAGTTDTQYFGPGTRLTVL.

As to this clone: An end of the junction does not agree with germline; a read error may underlie this. V and J are TRBV7-3 and TRBJ2-6; D may be TRBD2 (7 bases). Per the germline V gene, CDR1 is SGHTA and CDR2 is FQGTGA. The CDR3 sequence is 13 residues long. The CDR3 DNA is TGTGCCAGCAGCTTGGGGGGGGCCAGCGTCCTGACTTTC. Translating gives CASSLGGASVLTF.

This clone was found a few times. A junction boundary mismatches the germline segment, possibly from a read error. The same CDR3 is also encoded by other DNA sequences in this sample. The chain links TRBV5-6 to TRBJ2-6, with D possibly being TRBD1 (5 bases). This CDR3 has 14 amino acids. The germline V gene encodes CDR1 SGHDT and CDR2 YYEEEE. The CDR3: CASSLLSGASVLTF. The CDR3 DNA follows: TGTGCCAGCAGCTTACTCTCTGGGGCCAGCGTCCTGACTTTC. Variable domain in full (rest from reference TRBV5-6 and TRBJ2-6): DAGVTQSPTHLIKTRGQQVTLRCSPKSGHDTVSWYQQALGQGPQFIFQYYEEEERQRGNFPDRFSGHQFPNYSSELNVNALLLGDSALYLCASSLLSGASVLTFGAGSRLTVL.

J is TRBJ2-5 and V is TRBV5-6, with D perhaps matching TRBD2 (6 bases). V dropped 3 bases and J dropped 7 bases, with 16 bases sitting between them. CDR3 length: 14 residues. Germline V gene data show CDR1 as SGHDT and CDR2 as YYEEEE. CDR3 sequence: CASSWGDSKRTQYF. In DNA form, the CDR3 reads TGTGCCAGCAGCTGGGGGGACTCCAAGAGGACCCAGTACTTC. Drawing the rest from reference TRBV5-6 and TRBJ2-5, the complete variable domain is DAGVTQSPTHLIKTRGQQVTLRCSPKSGHDTVSWYQQALGQGPQFIFQYYEEEERQRGNFPDRFSGHQFPNYSSELNVNALLLGDSALYLCASSWGDSKRTQYFGPGTRLLVL.

This clone came up once. The V gene is TRBV7-8, the J gene TRBJ2-7, with D tentatively TRBD2 (5 bases). This CDR3 contains 13 residues. Deletions cut 8 bases from V and 3 bases from J, with 14 bases between. Per the germline V gene, CDR1 is SGHVS and CDR2 is FQNEAQ. The CDR3 DNA follows: TGTGCCAGCGCCCTTCAGGCGGGCTACGAGCAGTACTTC. This sequence encodes CASALQAGYEQYF.

V usage is TRBV5-1 and J usage is TRBJ2-5; 13 bases fit TRBD2. The length of the CDR3 is 16 residues. After removal of 4 bases from V and 4 bases from J, the junction contained 7 bases not matched to a gene. Germline CDR1 is SGHRS and CDR2 is YFSETQ. The CDR3 DNA sequence: TGCGCCAGCAGCCAACTAGCGGGGGGGCGTGGAGAGACCCAGTACTTC. This gives the protein CASSQLAGGRGETQYF.

The chain links TRBV4-2 to TRBJ2-5; TRBD2 is a possible D gene (7 bases). Germline CDR1 LGHNA, CDR2 YNFKEQ. Between the trimmed V and J ends, which lost 0 bases and 4 bases, there was a span of 12 bases. The CDR3 is 15 residues long. The CDR3, as DNA: TGTGCCAGCAGCCAAGAGAGGGGGGGCCTAGAGACCCAGTACTTC. It codes for CASSQERGGLETQYF.

For the CDR3, the DNA is TGTGCCAGCAGACCCGGACTAGCGGGGGCCCTGCAGTTCTTC. This codes for CASRPGLAGALQFF. V is TRBV2 and J is TRBJ2-1, with 13 positions matching TRBD2. Per germline, CDR1 SNHLY and CDR2 FYNNEI. J lost 12 bases, V lost 6 bases, and 8 bases had no gene match. This CDR3 contains 14 residues. The complete variable domain, with remaining parts taken from reference TRBV2 and TRBJ2-1, reads EPEVTQTPSHQVTQMGQEVILRCVPISNHLYFYWYRQILGQKVEFLVSFYNNEISEKSEIFDDQFSVERPDGSNFTLKIRSTKLEDSAMYFCASRPGLAGALQFFGPGTRLTVL.

This clone was observed a few times. This sequence joins TRBV7-3 and TRBJ2-7, with 10 bases matching TRBD2. V lost 5 bases to trimming and J lost 6 bases; unmatched junction nucleotides: 7. This CDR3 has 14 residues. Germline V gene data show CDR1 as SGHTA and CDR2 as FQGTGA. CDR3: CASSLSGGASEQYF. The CDR3 DNA reads TGTGCCAGCAGCCTAAGCGGGGGGGCCAGCGAGCAGTACTTC.

The CDR3 nucleotides read TGTGCCAGCAGCAAGACGGGACAGGGTACCTACGAGCAGTACTTC. Translated, it gives CASSKTGQGTYEQYF. The V gene is TRBV13, the J gene TRBJ2-7, with 9 bases that match TRBD1. CDR1 PRHDT and CDR2 FYEKMQ come from the germline V gene (reference sequence). The CDR3 contains 15 residues. V was pared by 5 bases and J by 2 bases, with 7 bases of the junction left unmatched.

This clone was counted between two and nine times. The chain carries TRBV4-1 and TRBJ2-7; 7 nucleotides match TRBD1. The CDR3 totals 16 residues. The J segment lost 0 bases and the V segment lost 1 base, leaving 6 bases of the junction unmatched. The germline V gene has CDR1 MGHRA and CDR2 YSYEKL. This CDR3 reads CASSQGSGGSSYEQYF. In DNA form, the CDR3 reads TGCGCCAGCAGCCAAGGGTCAGGGGGTAGCTCCTACGAGCAGTACTTC.

This clone came up once. V is TRBV7-2 and J is TRBJ2-7, with a tentative D call TRBD2 (6 bases). Germline CDR1 reads SGHTA; CDR2 reads FQGNSA. V shed 5 bases and J shed 3 bases, with 20 bases lying between them. This CDR3 spans 16 amino acids. This CDR3 reads CASSDRPAGSRYEQYF. Here the CDR3 DNA reads TGTGCCAGCAGCGACCGACCCGCGGGGAGCCGCTACGAGCAGTACTTC.

The rearrangement links TRBV28 to TRBJ2-1, with 8 nucleotides matching TRBD1. Losses at the gene ends were 2 bases for V and 3 bases for J; bases not matched to a gene: 3. Germline CDR1 and CDR2: MDHEN and SYDVKM. The length of the CDR3 is 15 residues. The CDR3 bases are TGTGCCAGCAGTTTAAGACAGGGGATCTACAATGAGCAGTTCTTC. Translated, it gives CASSLRQGIYNEQFF.

In this sample, this clone turned up a few times. The V call is TRBV5-4, the J call TRBJ2-5; the match to TRBD2 covers 14 bases. V lost 2 bases and J lost 2; bases outside the gene matches: 2. CDR1 SGHNT and CDR2 YYREEE come from the germline V gene (reference sequence). The CDR3 loop spans 16 amino acids. The CDR3 sequence: CASSFRLAGGQETQYF. CDR3 coding DNA: TGTGCCAGCAGCTTCAGACTAGCGGGGGGGCAAGAGACCCAGTACTTC.

V is TRBV6-6 and J is TRBJ1-5; TRBD1 is a possible D gene (5 bases). CDR3 length: 16 amino acids. Germline V gives CDR1 MNHNY, CDR2 SVGAGI (reference sequence). Trimming shortened V by 3 bases and J by 7 bases, and 19 bases separated the two germline ends. In nucleotides, the CDR3 is TGTGCCAGCAGTTATGGTATGGGGCTCGTTGGACAGCCCCAGCATTTT. It is translated as CASSYGMGLVGQPQHF.